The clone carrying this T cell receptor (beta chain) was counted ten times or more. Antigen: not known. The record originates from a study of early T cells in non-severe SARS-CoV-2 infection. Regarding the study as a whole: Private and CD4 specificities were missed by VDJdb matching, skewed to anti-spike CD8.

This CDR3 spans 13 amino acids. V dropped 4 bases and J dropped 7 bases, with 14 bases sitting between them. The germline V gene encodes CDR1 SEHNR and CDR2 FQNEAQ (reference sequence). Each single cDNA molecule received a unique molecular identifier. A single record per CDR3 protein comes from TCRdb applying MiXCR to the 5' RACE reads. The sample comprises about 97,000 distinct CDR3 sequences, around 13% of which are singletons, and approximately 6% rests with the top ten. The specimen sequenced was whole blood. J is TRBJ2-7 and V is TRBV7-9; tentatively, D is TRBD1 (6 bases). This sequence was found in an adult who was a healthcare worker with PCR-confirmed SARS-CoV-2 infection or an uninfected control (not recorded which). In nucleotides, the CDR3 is TGTGCCAGCAGCTCTACAGGGCCTGTTGAGCAGTACTTC. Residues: CASSSTGPVEQYF.